The 18 T cell receptor beta chains reported below all come from one sample, sequenced in a study of blood T cell repertoires in COVID-19 (dated by TCRdb to the early 2020s). Library preparation used the immunoSEQ multiplex PCR assay. TCRdb obtained this table from immuneACCESS and retained in-frame rearrangements with V and J assigned. These tables miss some clones; where compared with another copy, unresolved V genes account for less than half of the shortfall, and the remainder is unexplained. The sample records about 120,000 clones, approximately 85% of which are singletons. 9% to 14% of the sample rests with the top ten. The sequenced sample was peripheral blood. The source of these receptors is a human donor in a cohort sampled during active COVID-19.

Comments on this clone: The same CDR3 arises from other DNA sequences in this sample as well. J is TRBJ2-1 and V is TRBV24-1; 12 nucleotides align to TRBD2. The V gene's germline CDR1 is KGHDR and CDR2 SFDVKD. The length of the CDR3 is 16 residues. Trimming removed 3 bases from V and 1 base from J; junction bases left unmatched: 0. CDR3 DNA sequence: TGTGCCACCAGTGATGGGACTAGCGGGTCCTACAATGAGCAGTTCTTC. Translation: CATSDGTSGSYNEQFF.

The chain has TRBV19 and TRBJ2-1; TRBD2 matches 13 bases. CDR3 size: 17 residues. Germline assignment: CDR1 LNHDA and CDR2 SQIVND (reference sequence). V shed 3 bases, J shed 9 bases, and the junction held 11 bases outside the gene matches. The CDR3 coding sequence is TGTGCCAGTAGTATGACCTCCACTAGCGGGGGGGCGTTTGAGCAGTTCTTC. This codes for CASSMTSTSGGAFEQFF.

The V gene is TRBV6-6, the J gene TRBJ2-7; 10 bases are shared with TRBD2. The CDR3 loop spans 15 amino acids. The germline CDR1 and CDR2 sequences are MNHNY and SVGAGI (reference sequence). V lost 6 bases and J lost 0; bases outside the gene matches: 5. The CDR3 spells CASSLSGGVSYEQYF. In nucleotides, the CDR3 is TGTGCCAGCAGCCTCAGCGGGGGGGTCTCCTACGAGCAGTACTTC.

This rearrangement joins TRBV21-1 to TRBJ2-3; TRBD2, the table's D call, was not compared with the DNA. TRBV21-1 is a pseudogene segment. The CDR3 covers 16 residues. Here the CDR3 DNA reads TGTGCCAGCAGCAAAGGGGCAGGGGAGGGAGCAGATACGCAGTATTTT. Protein sequence: CASSKGAGEGADTQYF.

The chain is built from TRBV28 and TRBJ2-1, with 10 bases identical to TRBD2. With 5 bases clipped from V and 5 bases from J, the junction kept 6 bases outside the gene matches. The CDR3 spans 15 residues. Germline V gene sequence: CDR1 MDHEN, CDR2 SYDVKM. The CDR3 bases are TGTGCCAGCAGTCCCTGGACTAGCGGCGACAATGAGCAGTTCTTC. This codes for CASSPWTSGDNEQFF.

Details on this clone: Other DNA variants within this sample encode the same CDR3. This chain uses TRBV5-4 with TRBJ1-4; TRBD1 is a possible D gene (5 bases). Germline V gene data show CDR1 as SGHNT and CDR2 as YYREEE (reference sequence). Trimming pared 1 base from V and 8 bases from J, leaving 9 bases between. The CDR3 is made up of 13 amino acids. The CDR3 region is CASSLQGGEKLFF. The DNA for the CDR3 is TGTGCCAGCAGCTTGCAGGGAGGGGAAAAACTGTTTTTT. The variable domain in full, completed from reference TRBV5-4 and TRBJ1-4, reads ETGVTQSPTHLIKTRGQQVTLRCSSQSGHNTVSWYQQALGQGPQFIFQYYREEENGRGNFPPRFSGLQFPNYSSELNVNALELDDSALYLCASSLQGGEKLFFGSGTQLSVL.

V is TRBV4-1 and J is TRBJ1-2; no clear D. The CDR3 is made up of 15 amino acids. V lost 1 base and J 0 bases, leaving 9 bases between the germline ends. The germline CDR1 and CDR2 sequences are MGHRA and YSYEKL. In nucleotides, the CDR3 is TGCGCCAGCAGCCAAGTAGACCTAGCTAACTATGGCTACACCTTC. Encoded protein: CASSQVDLANYGYTF.

The V and J genes are TRBV13 and TRBJ1-3, with D perhaps matching TRBD1 (5 bases). The CDR3 loop spans 14 amino acids. Germline loops: CDR1 PRHDT, CDR2 FYEKMQ (reference sequence). V lost 7 bases and J 2 bases, leaving 12 bases between the germline ends. CDR3 DNA: TGTGCCAGCACCCGAGGACACACTGGAAACACCATATATTTT. It is translated as CASTRGHTGNTIYF.

This clone was seen more than once but under ten times. The rearrangement links TRBV5-6 to TRBJ1-1; a weak D match, TRBD1 (5 bases). This CDR3 is 15 amino acids long. Germline V gives CDR1 SGHDT, CDR2 YYEEEE. V lost 2 bases and J 2 bases, leaving 13 bases between the germline ends. The CDR3 region is CASSFRIRDNTEAFF. The CDR3 DNA is TGTGCCAGCAGCTTCCGGATCAGGGATAACACTGAAGCTTTCTTT.

The chain recombines TRBV9 with TRBJ2-2; no definite D call. V was shortened by 0 bases and J by 6 bases, with 6 bases between the two germline ends. Germline V gene data show CDR1 as SGDLS and CDR2 as YYNGEE. The CDR3 runs 13 residues. The CDR3 sequence: CASSVVSSGELFF. The CDR3 bases are TGTGCCAGCAGCGTAGTTTCGTCCGGGGAGCTGTTTTTT.

The chain joins TRBV11-2 to TRBJ2-7; D ambiguous. This CDR3 has 13 residues. V lost 3 bases and J 0 bases, leaving 6 bases between the germline ends. In germline, CDR1 is SGHAT, CDR2 FQNNGV. CDR3 sequence reads: CASSFSGSYEQYF. DNA for the CDR3: TGTGCCAGCAGCTTCTCAGGCTCCTACGAGCAGTACTTC. Based on the CDR3 plus reference TRBV11-2 and TRBJ2-7, the full variable domain is EAGVAQSPRYKIIEKRQSVAFWCNPISGHATLYWYQQILGQGPKLLIQFQNNGVVDDSQLPKDRFSAERLKGVDSTLKIQPAKLEDSAVYLCASSFSGSYEQYFGPGTRLTVT.

This clone was recorded a few times. The V gene is TRBV7-9, the J gene TRBJ1-2; D unclear. The V end lost 2 bases, the J end lost 2 bases, and 6 bases lay between the germline ends. The CDR3 loop spans 13 amino acids. The V gene's germline CDR1 is SEHNR and CDR2 FQNEAQ (reference sequence). The CDR3 DNA follows: TGTGCCAGCAGCTTAAAGGAGAACTATGGCTACACCTTC. The encoded protein is CASSLKENYGYTF.

The V call is TRBV7-2, the J call TRBJ1-2; maybe TRBD1 (5 bases). V lost 4 bases and J lost 5, with 14 bases in between. Germline V gene lookup returns CDR1 SGHTA and CDR2 FQGNSA. The CDR3 length is 14 residues. CDR3 region: CASSSGTRGYGYTF. The CDR3 region has the DNA TGTGCCAGCAGCTCGGGGACGCGGGGGTATGGCTACACCTTC.

The chain recombines TRBV18 with TRBJ1-3; TRBD1 matches 8 bases. The CDR3 extends over 19 amino acids. CDR1 KGHSH and CDR2 LQKENI come from the germline V gene. J gave up 0 bases and V 2 bases, and 12 bases lay outside the gene matches. The CDR3 DNA reads TGTGCCAGCTCACCAGCGGACAGGGAATACTCCCGCTCTGGAAACACCATATATTTT. This encodes CASSPADREYSRSGNTIYF.

This clone is a singleton in its sample. The chain joins TRBV9 to TRBJ1-3, with a tentative D call TRBD1 (5 bases). Deletions cut 0 bases from V and 0 bases from J, with 10 bases between. CDR3 length: 16 residues. Germline assignment: CDR1 SGDLS and CDR2 YYNGEE. CDR3: CASSVEGDLSGNTIYF. The CDR3 coding sequence is TGTGCCAGCAGCGTAGAAGGGGATCTCTCTGGAAACACCATATATTTT.

V usage is TRBV5-1 and J usage is TRBJ1-1; 9 bases match TRBD1. The germline V gene has CDR1 SGHRS and CDR2 YFSETQ. With V trimmed by 4 bases and J by 3 bases, 4 bases remained unmatched. The CDR3 has 14 amino acids. The CDR3 loop reads CASSGGTGYTEAFF. The CDR3 DNA is TGCGCCAGCAGCGGGGGGACAGGGTACACTGAAGCTTTCTTT.

The rearrangement links TRBV3-1 (or the pseudogene TRBV3-2) to TRBJ2-2, with unresolved D. Germline V gene data show CDR1 as LGHDT and CDR2 as YNNKEL (reference sequence). The CDR3 runs 14 residues. V lost 3 bases and J lost 4, with 9 bases in between. Written as DNA, the CDR3 is TGTGCCAGCAGCCATAGTCAGGTCACCGGGGAGCTGTTTTTT. Residues: CASSHSQVTGELFF.

The CDR3 DNA is TGCGCCAGCAGCCAATTTACCGGACAGGGATATGGCTACACCTTC. This gives the protein CASSQFTGQGYGYTF. The chain is built from TRBV4-1 and TRBJ1-2; 8 bases agree with TRBD1. Per germline, CDR1 MGHRA and CDR2 YSYEKL. The V segment lost 2 bases and the J segment 5 bases; nucleotides outside the gene matches: 7. The CDR3 covers 15 residues.